The clone carrying this T cell receptor beta chain was observed at least ten times. TCR cDNA, made by 5'RACE template switching, carried an added universal primer site and UMIs. In TCRdb, the 5' RACE reads were re-called with MiXCR into one record per CDR3 protein. The data contain about 110,000 distinct CDR3 sequences, around 8% of them singletons. The data were taken from a study of T cells after yellow fever vaccination. This clonotype was sampled from a man aged 25 to 40 who received the YFV17D yellow fever vaccine. This specimen consisted of CD8+ T cells sorted from PBMCs, obtained 45 days after the yellow fever booster vaccination.

The CDR3 nucleotides are TGCGCCAGCAGCCAAGAGGTCTTCAGGGTTGAGACCCAGTACTTC. Amino acids: CASSQEVFRVETQYF. V is TRBV4-1 and J is TRBJ2-5, with D perhaps TRBD1 (5 bases). Trimming took off 0 bases at V and 5 bases at J, with 13 bases between the two ends. The CDR3 covers 15 residues. The germline V gene has CDR1 MGHRA and CDR2 YSYEKL.